This TCR beta chain was identified during a study of Tregs in tolerant kidney transplant recipients. General study findings and limits: For some patients, primers changed over time, blocking nucleotide-level comparison. Biological reproducibility was not directly addressed in this study.

Remarks on this clone: Its antigen is undetermined.

The nonmyeloablative bone marrow transplants came from related graft donors, with transient mixed chimerism. Unstimulated Tregs (CD4+CD25+CD127-) and CD4+CD25- non-Tregs were sorted from PBMCs. Generated by immunoSEQ multiplex PCR, the TCRdb table keeps only in-frame clones and is missing some. The data contain under 90,000 clones, over 75% of them singletons. The CDR3 consists of 14 residues. Germline-derived CDR1 and CDR2 are KGHSH and LQKENI. Trimming took 6 bases from V and 10 from J; bases not matched to a gene: 9. The receptor comes from a human patient who received a combined kidney and bone marrow transplant. Some T cells may have originated in the graft donor. The V gene is TRBV18, the J gene TRBJ2-1, with TRBD2 matching over 10 bases. Here the sequenced sample was CD4+ T cells from blood (PBMCs), taken 24 months after the transplant. The CDR3 nucleotides are TGTGCCAGCTCCCGGGGAGCGGGGGGGCCGGAGCAGTTCTTC. The encoded protein is CASSRGAGGPEQFF.